This is a list of T cell receptor beta chains from one sample in a study of CD8 T cells in ankylosing spondylitis. TCRdb redid the calling of the 5' RACE reads with MiXCR, one entry per CDR3 protein. The sample includes about 450,000 distinct CDR3 sequences, 25% to 30% of them seen just once. Input material: blood, either unsorted or a sorted T cell fraction (not recorded which). These receptors originate from a male donor with ankylosing spondylitis. Both conserved end residues are part of each CDR3. A D gene is named only where the DNA matches it firmly. Size is omitted from some rows. Given values are once, few, many or a class for expanded clones.

d_call,j_call,clone_size,v_call,cdr3_nt,cdr3_aa
NA,TRBJ2-1,NA,TRBV28,TGTGCCAGTCATACAGGGAGAAGGGACAATGAGCAGTTCTTC,CASHTGRRDNEQFF
TRBD1,TRBJ1-6,few,TRBV29-1,TGCAGGATCCGGGACAGTAACCCCCAGAGCTCCTATAATTCACCCCTCCACTTT,CRIRDSNPQSSYNSPLHF
NA,TRBJ1-1,few,TRBV29-1,TGCAGCGTGGGGACTACTGCAGGGGAGACTGAAGCTTTCTTT,CSVGTTAGETEAFF
NA,TRBJ2-7,NA,TRBV5-1,TGCGCCAGCAGCTTGGGACTAGTCTACTCCTACGAGCAGTACTTC,CASSLGLVYSYEQYF
NA,TRBJ1-3,NA,TRBV4-2,TGTGCCAGCAGCCTTGAAGGGTCGAAGGATGGAAACACCATATATTTT,CASSLEGSKDGNTIYF
TRBD1,TRBJ2-2,NA,TRBV6-5,TGTGCCAGCAGTTACTCAGGACAGGGGGCGAACACCGGGGAGCTGTTTTTT,CASSYSGQGANTGELFF
NA,TRBJ2-2,NA,TRBV30,TGTGCCTGGTCACGGACAGCGAACACCGGGGAGCTGTTTTTT,CAWSRTANTGELFF
NA,TRBJ2-1,few,TRBV28,TGTGCCAGCAGTTTATCCCAGGAACCCAATGAGCAGTTCTTC,CASSLSQEPNEQFF
NA,TRBJ2-5,few,TRBV24-1,TGTGCCACCAGTGCCCCGGGACGCATAAAGGGGGAGACCCAGTACTTC,CATSAPGRIKGETQYF
TRBD2,TRBJ2-7,NA,TRBV7-2,TGTGCCAGCAGCCACAGCGTAGCGGGGGCTTACGAGCAGTACTTC,CASSHSVAGAYEQYF
TRBD1,TRBJ2-1,few,TRBV6-2/TRBV6-3,TGTGCCAGCAACGAACCGGGACAGGTAAACAATGAGCAGTTCTTC,CASNEPGQVNNEQFF
TRBD2,TRBJ2-3,NA,TRBV7-6,TGTGCCAGCAGCTTAGCGCATGGACTAGGGCGGGTCACAGATACGCAGTATTTT,CASSLAHGLGRVTDTQYF
TRBD2,TRBJ2-2,NA,TRBV11-3,TGTGCCAGCAGCTCCCACAGTAGACTAGCGGGAGAGGAAGAGAACACCGGGGAGCTGTTTTTT,CASSSHSRLAGEEENTGELFF
NA,TRBJ1-5,NA,TRBV12-3/TRBV12-4,TGTGCCAGCAGTTTGCGACCTGTTAGGGCCCAGCATTTT,CASSLRPVRAQHF
NA,TRBJ2-1,NA,TRBV9,TGTGCCAGCAGCGTAGGGGGGCTAGCGCCAACCTACAATGAGCAGTTCTTC,CASSVGGLAPTYNEQFF
NA,TRBJ2-3,NA,TRBV20-1,TGCAGTGCTAGTTGGGGAAATCCCGGCGGCACAGATACGCAGTATTTT,CSASWGNPGGTDTQYF